This TCR beta chain was captured in a study of identical twins. Study findings and constraints: For zero-insertion analyses, partial confounding could come from invariant MAIT and iNKT cells. With abundant cord blood beta clonotypes, insertions were fewer; memory repertoires showed no such pattern.

Germline CDR1 is MDHEN and CDR2 is SYDVKM. V shed 6 bases and J 3 bases; nucleotides not matched to a gene: 11. The CDR3 covers 16 residues. TCRdb re-derived calls from the 5' RACE reads in MiXCR, one entry per CDR3 protein. The sample shows 1.5 million or so distinct CDR3 sequences, around 29% of them seen only once. This clonotype was detected a few times. Its matching antigen is unknown. The chain combines TRBV28 with TRBJ2-1, with 7 positions matching TRBD2. Source material: cord blood. This TCR was sampled from a newborn girl in good health. This CDR3 reads CASRGGLLTLYNEQFF. In DNA form, the CDR3 reads TGTGCCAGCAGGGGGGGGTTACTGACTCTCTACAATGAGCAGTTCTTC. The full variable domain, its missing parts supplied by reference TRBV28 and TRBJ2-1, is DVKVTQSSRYLVKRTGEKVFLECVQDMDHENMFWYRQDPGLGLRLIYFSYDVKMKEKGDIPEGYSVSREKKERFSLILESASTNQTSMYLCASRGGLLTLYNEQFFGPGTRLTVL.